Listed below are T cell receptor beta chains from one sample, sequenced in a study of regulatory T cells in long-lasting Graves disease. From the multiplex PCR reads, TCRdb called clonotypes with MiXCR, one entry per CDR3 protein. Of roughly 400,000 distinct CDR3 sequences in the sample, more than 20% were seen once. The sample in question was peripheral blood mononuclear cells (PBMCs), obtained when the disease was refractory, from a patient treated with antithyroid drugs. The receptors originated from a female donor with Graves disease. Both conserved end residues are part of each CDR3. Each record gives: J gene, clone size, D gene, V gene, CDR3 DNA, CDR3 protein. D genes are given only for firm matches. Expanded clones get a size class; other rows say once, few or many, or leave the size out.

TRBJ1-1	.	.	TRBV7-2	TGTGCCAGCAGCTTAAGGTGGGCGAACACTGAAGCTTTCTTT	CASSLRWANTEAFF
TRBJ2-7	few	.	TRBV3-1	TGTGCCAGCAGCCAAGAGGTTTGGGGGGCGCTTGAGCAGTACTTC	CASSQEVWGALEQYF
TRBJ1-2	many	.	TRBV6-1	TGTGCCAGCACCCTCAAGGGGCGGGAGAACTATGGCTACACCTTC	CASTLKGRENYGYTF
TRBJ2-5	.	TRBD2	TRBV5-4	TGTGCCAGCAGCTTCGGGACTACAGATACCCAGTACTTC	CASSFGTTDTQYF
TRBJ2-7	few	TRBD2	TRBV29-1	TGCAGCTACAGGATAGCGGGAGGGGGCGAGCAGTACTTC	CSYRIAGGGEQYF
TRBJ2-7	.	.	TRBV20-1	TGCAGTGCGAGGGATGAAGGCCTACCCTACGAGCAGTACTTC	CSARDEGLPYEQYF
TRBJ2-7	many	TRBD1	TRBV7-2	TGTGCCAGCAGCTTAGCGGGACAGGCCTACGAGCAGTACTTC	CASSLAGQAYEQYF
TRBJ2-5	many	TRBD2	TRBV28	TGTGCCAGCAGTGGGGGGGTGGCTAGCGCCCACCAAGAGACCCAGTACTTC	CASSGGVASAHQETQYF
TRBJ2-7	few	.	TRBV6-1	TGTGCCAGCAGTGCCCTCGGGAGTGGGTCCTACGAGCAGTACTTC	CASSALGSGSYEQYF
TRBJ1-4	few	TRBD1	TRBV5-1	TGCGCCAGCAGTCGACGGGGGGGGACAGAACGGCCCCCTGAAAAACTGTTTTTT	CASSRRGGTERPPEKLFF
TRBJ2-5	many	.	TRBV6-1	TGTGCCAGCGGACAGAATCAAGAGACCCAGTACTTC	CASGQNQETQYF
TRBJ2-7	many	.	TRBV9	TGTGCCAGCAGCGTAGCGACAGGATCCTACGAGCAGTACTTC	CASSVATGSYEQYF
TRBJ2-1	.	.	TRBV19	TGTGCCAGTAATCAGGGGCTAAGGGGTGAGCAGTTCTTC	CASNQGLRGEQFF
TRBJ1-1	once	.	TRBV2	TGTGCCCGCAGTCCAAAAGGGGGGAAGAACACTGAAGCTTTCTTC	CARSPKGGKNTEAFF
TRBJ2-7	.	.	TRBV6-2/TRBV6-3	TGTGCCAGCAGTTACCACAGCAACTACGAGCAGTACTTC	CASSYHSNYEQYF
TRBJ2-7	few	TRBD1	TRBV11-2	TGTGCCAGCAGCCCAGGGACAGGGGGAAACTACGAGCAGTACTTC	CASSPGTGGNYEQYF
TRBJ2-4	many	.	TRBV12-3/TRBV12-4	TGTGCCAGCAGTCTCGTTAGGACTCCGGACATTCAGTACTTC	CASSLVRTPDIQYF
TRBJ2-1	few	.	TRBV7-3	TGTGCCAGCAGCCCCTTAGCGGTTCGCTCCTACAATGAGCAGTTCTTC	CASSPLAVRSYNEQFF
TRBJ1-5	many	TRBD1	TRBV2	TGTGCCAGCAGTCCTGACAGGGCGATAAGTCAGCCCCAGCATTTT	CASSPDRAISQPQHF
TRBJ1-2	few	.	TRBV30	TGTGCCTCAAGACAGTTAGGCTATGGCTACACCTTC	CASRQLGYGYTF
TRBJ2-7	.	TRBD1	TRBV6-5	TGTGCCAGCAGTTTCCCGGGACAGGGAACCTACGAGCAGTACTTC	CASSFPGQGTYEQYF
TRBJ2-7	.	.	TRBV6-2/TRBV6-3	TGTGCCAGCAGTTACCTTCCTCAGGGCCTCCCCTACGAGCAGTACTTC	CASSYLPQGLPYEQYF
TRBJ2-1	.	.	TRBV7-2	TGTGCCAGCAGCTCCCCTAGGACTCCTGGTTACAATGAGCAGTTCTTC	CASSSPRTPGYNEQFF
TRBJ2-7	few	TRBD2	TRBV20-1	TGCAGTGCTAGAGATCGGCTAGCGGGGGCCTACGAGCAGTACTTC	CSARDRLAGAYEQYF
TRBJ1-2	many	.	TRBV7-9	TGTGCCAGCAGCTTAGCGTCAGCAGCTAACTATGGCTACACCTTC	CASSLASAANYGYTF
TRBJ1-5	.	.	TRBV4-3	TGCGCCAGCAGCCCATCGACAGTTTTGAGCCGTGGACAGCCCCAGCATTTT	CASSPSTVLSRGQPQHF
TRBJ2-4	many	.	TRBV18	TGTGCCAGCTCCCCCGACTCAAACATTCAGTACTTC	CASSPDSNIQYF
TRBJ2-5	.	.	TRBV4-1	TGCGCCAGCAGCCAAGCGGGAGTTCGGGAGACCCAGTACTTC	CASSQAGVRETQYF
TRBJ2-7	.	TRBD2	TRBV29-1	TGCCCCTGGGCTAGCGGGAAATCTAGGGATCCGCGTCGCTCCTACGAGCAGTACTTC	CPWASGKSRDPRRSYEQYF
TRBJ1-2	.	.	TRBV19	TGTGCCAGTACCCACCAACCCCGTCAGGGACGTTCTGGCTACACCTTC	CASTHQPRQGRSGYTF
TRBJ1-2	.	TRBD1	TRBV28	TGTGCCAGCACCCCTCCACCGGGACAGGGGAGGCTATATGGCTACACCTTC	CASTPPPGQGRLYGYTF
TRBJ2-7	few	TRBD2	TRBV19	TGTGCCACGAAGGGGGGGGGACTAGCGGGACCGCCCTACGAGCAGTACTTC	CATKGGGLAGPPYEQYF
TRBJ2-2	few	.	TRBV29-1	TGCAGCGTTGAAGGGATGAACACCGGGGAGCTGTTTTTT	CSVEGMNTGELFF
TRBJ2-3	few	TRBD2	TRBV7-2	TGTGCCAGCAGCTTAGTTTTTGGAGGGCTAGCGGGAGTAATAGATACGCAGTATTTT	CASSLVFGGLAGVIDTQYF
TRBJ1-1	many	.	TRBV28	TGTGCCAGCAGCTCAGGTATAAACACTGAAGCTTTCTTT	CASSSGINTEAFF
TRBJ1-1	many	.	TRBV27	TGTGCCAGTCTAGGGTTCCGTCCGTTTGTGAACACTGAAGCTTTCTTT	CASLGFRPFVNTEAFF
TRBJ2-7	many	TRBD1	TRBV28	TGTGCCAGCAGGACGACAGGGATGGTATACGAGCAGTACTTC	CASRTTGMVYEQYF
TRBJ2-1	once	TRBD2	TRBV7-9	TGTGCCAGCAGCCGGGGACTAGCGGTAAACAATGAGCAGTTCTTC	CASSRGLAVNNEQFF
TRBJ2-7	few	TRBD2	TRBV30	TGTGCCTGGAGTCTGACTAGCGGGAGTAACGAGCAGTACTTC	CAWSLTSGSNEQYF
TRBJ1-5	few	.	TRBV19	TGTGCCAGTAGATGGACGGGCAATCAGCCCCAGCATTTT	CASRWTGNQPQHF
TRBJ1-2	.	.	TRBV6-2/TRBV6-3	TGTGCCAGCAGTTACCGTTTGGAAAACTATGGCTACACCTTC	CASSYRLENYGYTF
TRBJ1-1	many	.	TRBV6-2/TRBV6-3	TGTGCCAGCAGTTACGACGAGGGGAGGAACACTGAAGCTTTCTTT	CASSYDEGRNTEAFF
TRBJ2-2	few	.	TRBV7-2	TGTGCCAGTTGGTTACGGAGATGGAGCAACACCGGGGAGCTGTTTTTT	CASWLRRWSNTGELFF
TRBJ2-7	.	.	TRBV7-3	TGTGCCAGCAGCCCCGATGGTCCACCCTACGAGCAGTACTTC	CASSPDGPPYEQYF
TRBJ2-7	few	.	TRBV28	TGTGCCAGCAGTCTTGGGCGAAACAAGTACGAGCAGTACTTC	CASSLGRNKYEQYF
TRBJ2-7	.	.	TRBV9	TGTGCCAGCAGCGTGGGAGGTGGGGGCAACTCCTACGAGCAGTACTTC	CASSVGGGGNSYEQYF
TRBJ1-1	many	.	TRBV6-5	TGTGCCAGCAGTTACTTGGGCCGGGTGGAAGCTTTCTTT	CASSYLGRVEAFF
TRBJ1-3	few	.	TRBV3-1	TGTGCCAGCAGCCAATTGGGATCCTCTGGAAACACCATATATTTT	CASSQLGSSGNTIYF
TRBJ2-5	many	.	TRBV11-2	TGTGCCAGCAGCTTCCGACAAGAGACCCAGTACTTC	CASSFRQETQYF
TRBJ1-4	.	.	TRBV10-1	TGCGCCAGCAGTGAGGACGGAGCAACTAATGAAAAACTGTTTTTT	CASSEDGATNEKLFF